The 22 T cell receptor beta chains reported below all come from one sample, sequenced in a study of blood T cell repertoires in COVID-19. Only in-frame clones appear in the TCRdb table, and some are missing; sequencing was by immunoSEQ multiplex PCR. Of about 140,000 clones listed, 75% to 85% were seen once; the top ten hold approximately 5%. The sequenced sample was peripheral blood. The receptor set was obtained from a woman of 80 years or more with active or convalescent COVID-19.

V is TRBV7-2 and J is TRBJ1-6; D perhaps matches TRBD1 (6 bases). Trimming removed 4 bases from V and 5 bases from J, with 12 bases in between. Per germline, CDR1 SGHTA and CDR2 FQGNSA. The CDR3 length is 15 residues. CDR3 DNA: TGTGCCAGCAGCTGGGGGACAACCAATAATTCACCCCTCCACTTT. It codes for CASSWGTTNNSPLHF. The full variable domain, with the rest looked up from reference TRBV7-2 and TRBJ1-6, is GAGVSQSPSNKVTEKGKDVELRCDPISGHTALYWYRQSLGQGLEFLIYFQGNSAPDKSGLPSDRFSAERTGGSVSTLTIQRTQQEDSAVYLCASSWGTTNNSPLHFGNGTRLTVT.

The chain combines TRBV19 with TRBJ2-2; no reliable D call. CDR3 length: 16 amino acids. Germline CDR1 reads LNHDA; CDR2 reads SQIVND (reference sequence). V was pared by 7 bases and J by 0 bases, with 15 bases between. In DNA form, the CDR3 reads TGTGCCAGTACCTCCGGAGAGCTCACGAACACCGGGGAGCTGTTTTTT. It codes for CASTSGELTNTGELFF. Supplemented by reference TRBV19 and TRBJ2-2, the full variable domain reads DGGITQSPKYLFRKEGQNVTLSCEQNLNHDAMYWYRQDPGQGLRLIYYSQIVNDFQKGDIAEGYSVSREKKESFPLTVTSAQKNPTAFYLCASTSGELTNTGELFFGEGSRLTVL.

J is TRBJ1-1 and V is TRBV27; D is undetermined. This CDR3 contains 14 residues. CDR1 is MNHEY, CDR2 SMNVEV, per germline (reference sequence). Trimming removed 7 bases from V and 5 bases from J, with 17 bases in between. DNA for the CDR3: TGTGCCAGCAAAAGGGAGACATTTATTACTGAAGCTTTCTTT. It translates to CASKRETFITEAFF.

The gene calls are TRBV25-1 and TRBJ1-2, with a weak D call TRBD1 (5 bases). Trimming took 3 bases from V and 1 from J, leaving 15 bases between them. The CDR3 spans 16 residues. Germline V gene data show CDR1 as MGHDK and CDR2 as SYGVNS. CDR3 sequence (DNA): TGTGCCAGCAGTGACCCCAGGGCCCACCTTAACTATGGCTACACCTTC. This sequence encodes CASSDPRAHLNYGYTF.

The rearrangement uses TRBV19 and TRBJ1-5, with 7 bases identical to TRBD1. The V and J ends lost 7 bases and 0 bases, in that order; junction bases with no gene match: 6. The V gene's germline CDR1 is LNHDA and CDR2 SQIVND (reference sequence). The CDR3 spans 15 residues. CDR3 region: CASNVQGFSNQPQHF. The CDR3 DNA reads TGTGCCAGTAACGTACAGGGGTTTAGCAATCAGCCCCAGCATTTT. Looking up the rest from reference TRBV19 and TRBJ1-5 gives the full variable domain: DGGITQSPKYLFRKEGQNVTLSCEQNLNHDAMYWYRQDPGQGLRLIYYSQIVNDFQKGDIAEGYSVSREKKESFPLTVTSAQKNPTAFYLCASNVQGFSNQPQHFGDGTRLSIL.

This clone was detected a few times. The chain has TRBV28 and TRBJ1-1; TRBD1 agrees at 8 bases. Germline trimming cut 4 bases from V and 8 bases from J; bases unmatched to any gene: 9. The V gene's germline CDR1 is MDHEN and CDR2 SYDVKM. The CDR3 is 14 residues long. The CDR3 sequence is CASSSPGQVREAFF. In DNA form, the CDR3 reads TGTGCCAGCAGTTCACCGGGACAGGTTAGAGAAGCTTTCTTT.

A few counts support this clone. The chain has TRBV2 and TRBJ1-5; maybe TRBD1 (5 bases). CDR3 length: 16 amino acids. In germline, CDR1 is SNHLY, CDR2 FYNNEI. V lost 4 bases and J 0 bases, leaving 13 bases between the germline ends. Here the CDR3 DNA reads TGTGCCAGCAGTGCGCGACAGCGATATAGCAATCAGCCCCAGCATTTT. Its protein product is CASSARQRYSNQPQHF.

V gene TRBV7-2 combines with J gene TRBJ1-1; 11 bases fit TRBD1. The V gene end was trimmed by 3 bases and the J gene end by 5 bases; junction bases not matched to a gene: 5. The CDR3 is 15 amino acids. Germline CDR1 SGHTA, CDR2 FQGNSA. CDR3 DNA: TGTGCCAGCAGCTTCTTGGGACAGGGGGGAACTGAAGCTTTCTTT. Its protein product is CASSFLGQGGTEAFF.

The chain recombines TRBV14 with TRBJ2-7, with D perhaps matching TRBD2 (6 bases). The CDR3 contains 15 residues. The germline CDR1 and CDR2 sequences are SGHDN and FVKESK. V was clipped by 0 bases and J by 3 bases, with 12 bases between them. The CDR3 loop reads CASSQDQLAVYEQYF. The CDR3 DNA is TGTGCCAGCAGCCAAGATCAACTAGCTGTCTACGAGCAGTACTTC.

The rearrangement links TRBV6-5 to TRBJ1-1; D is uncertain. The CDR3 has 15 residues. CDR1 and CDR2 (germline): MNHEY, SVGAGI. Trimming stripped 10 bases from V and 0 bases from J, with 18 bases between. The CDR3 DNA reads TGTGCCACCAACGCGTTTTTTTCCTTGAACACTGAAGCTTTCTTT. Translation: CATNAFFSLNTEAFF.

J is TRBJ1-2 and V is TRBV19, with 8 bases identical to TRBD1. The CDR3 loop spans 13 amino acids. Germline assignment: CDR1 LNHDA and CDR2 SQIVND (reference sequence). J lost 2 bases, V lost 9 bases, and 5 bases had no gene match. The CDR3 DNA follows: TGTGCCAGCGACAGGGGACAAAACTATGGCTACACCTTC. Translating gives CASDRGQNYGYTF.

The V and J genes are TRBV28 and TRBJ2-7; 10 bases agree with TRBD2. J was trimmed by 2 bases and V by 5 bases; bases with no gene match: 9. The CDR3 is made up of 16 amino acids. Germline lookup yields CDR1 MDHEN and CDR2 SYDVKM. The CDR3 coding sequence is TGTGCCAGCAGTGAACCTGGGACTAGCGTAGCCTACGAGCAGTACTTC. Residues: CASSEPGTSVAYEQYF.

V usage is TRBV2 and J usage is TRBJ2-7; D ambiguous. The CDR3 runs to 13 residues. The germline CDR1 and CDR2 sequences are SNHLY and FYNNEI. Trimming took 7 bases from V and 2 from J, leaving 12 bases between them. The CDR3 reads CASTPGRTYEQYF. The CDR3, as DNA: TGTGCCAGCACTCCTGGCAGAACCTACGAGCAGTACTTC.

CDR3 bases: TGTGCCAGCAAAGGGGGAAAACTGTTTTTT. It yields the protein CASKGGKLFF. The rearrangement uses TRBV14 and TRBJ1-4; D possibly corresponds to TRBD1 (6 bases). This CDR3 comprises 10 residues. Germline assignment: CDR1 SGHDN and CDR2 FVKESK. V was trimmed by 7 bases and J by 10 bases, leaving 7 bases between them. The full variable domain, with the rest looked up from reference TRBV14 and TRBJ1-4, is EAGVTQFPSHSVIEKGQTVTLRCDPISGHDNLYWYRRVMGKEIKFLLHFVKESKQDESGMPNNRFLAERTGGTYSTLKVQPAELEDSGVYFCASKGGKLFFGSGTQLSVL.

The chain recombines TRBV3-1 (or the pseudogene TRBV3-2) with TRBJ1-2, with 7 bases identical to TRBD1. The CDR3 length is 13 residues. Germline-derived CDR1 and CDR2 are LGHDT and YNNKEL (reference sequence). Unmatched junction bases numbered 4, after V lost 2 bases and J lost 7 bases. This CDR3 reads CASSQNRGGGYTF. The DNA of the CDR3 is TGTGCCAGCAGCCAAAACAGGGGCGGTGGCTACACCTTC.

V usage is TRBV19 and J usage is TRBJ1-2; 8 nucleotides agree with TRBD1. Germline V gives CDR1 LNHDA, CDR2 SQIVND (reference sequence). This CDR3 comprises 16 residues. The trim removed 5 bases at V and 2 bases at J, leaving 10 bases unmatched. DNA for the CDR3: TGTGCCAGTAGTGGCAGTGGGACAGGCGAAAACTATGGCTACACCTTC. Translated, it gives CASSGSGTGENYGYTF.

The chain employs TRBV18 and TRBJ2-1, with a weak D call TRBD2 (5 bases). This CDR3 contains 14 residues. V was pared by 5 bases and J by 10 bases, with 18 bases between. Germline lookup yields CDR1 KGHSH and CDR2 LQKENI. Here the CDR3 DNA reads TGTGCCAGCTCATCTTCTTCGACTGGCGGGGAGCAGTTCTTC. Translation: CASSSSSTGGEQFF.

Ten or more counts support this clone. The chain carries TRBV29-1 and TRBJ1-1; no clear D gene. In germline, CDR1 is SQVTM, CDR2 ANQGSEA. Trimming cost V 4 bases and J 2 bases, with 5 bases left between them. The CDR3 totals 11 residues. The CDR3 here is CSVGHNTEAFF. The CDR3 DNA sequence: TGCAGCGTTGGACACAACACTGAAGCTTTCTTT. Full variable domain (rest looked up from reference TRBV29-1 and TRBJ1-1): SAVISQKPSRDICQRGTSLTIQCQVDSQVTMMFWYRQQPGQSLTLIATANQGSEATYESGFVIDKFPISRPNLTFSTLTVSNMSPEDSSIYLCSVGHNTEAFFGQGTRLTVV.

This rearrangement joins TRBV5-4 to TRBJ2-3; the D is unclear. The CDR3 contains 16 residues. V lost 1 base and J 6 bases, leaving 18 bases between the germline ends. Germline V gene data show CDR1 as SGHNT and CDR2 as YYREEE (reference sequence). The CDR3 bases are TGTGCCAGCAGCTTGTACGGATTACGAGAGGTGGATACGCAGTATTTT. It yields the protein CASSLYGLREVDTQYF.

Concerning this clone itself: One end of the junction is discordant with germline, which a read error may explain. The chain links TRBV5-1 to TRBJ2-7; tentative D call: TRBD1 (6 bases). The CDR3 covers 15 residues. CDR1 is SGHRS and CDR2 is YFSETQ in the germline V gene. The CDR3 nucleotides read TGCGCCAGCAGGTTGGACAGCTATGGCTCCTACGAGCAGTACTTC. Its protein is CASRLDSYGSYEQYF.

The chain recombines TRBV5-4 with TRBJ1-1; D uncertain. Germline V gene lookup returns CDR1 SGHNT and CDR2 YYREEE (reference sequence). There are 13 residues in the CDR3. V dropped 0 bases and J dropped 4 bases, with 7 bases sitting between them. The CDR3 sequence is CASSLVSGTEAFF. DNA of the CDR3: TGTGCCAGCAGCTTGGTTTCGGGCACTGAAGCTTTCTTT.

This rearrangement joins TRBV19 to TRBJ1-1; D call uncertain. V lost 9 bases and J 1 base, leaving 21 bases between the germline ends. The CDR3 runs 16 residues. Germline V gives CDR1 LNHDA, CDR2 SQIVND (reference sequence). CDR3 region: CASSPDGGIGNTEAFF. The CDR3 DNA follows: TGTGCCAGCAGCCCCGATGGAGGGATTGGGAACACTGAAGCTTTCTTT.